This TCR beta chain was identified during a study of CD8 T cells in ankylosing spondylitis. MiXCR was run by TCRdb on the 5' RACE reads, yielding one entry per CDR3 protein. The sample yields about 64,000 distinct CDR3 sequences, more than 5.5% seen once. Study results and limitations: Reports say disease-linked clones showed up significantly more in matched ankylosing spondylitis synovial fluid. Made up of under 10 highly homologous variants, a TCR beta motif appeared characteristic of ankylosing spondylitis blood.

Trimming took off 5 bases at V and 3 bases at J, with 14 bases between the two ends. The CDR3 has 14 amino acids. Germline V gene lookup returns CDR1 MDHEN and CDR2 SYDVKM. This clonotype was counted many times. The antigen remains unidentified. The source is a male donor with ankylosing spondylitis. The sequenced sample consisted of synovial fluid, either unsorted or a sorted T cell fraction (not recorded which). This chain connects TRBV28 to TRBJ2-7; D possibly matches TRBD1 or TRBD2 (5 bases each). This CDR3 is CASSPGTRVYEQYF. DNA for the CDR3: TGTGCCAGCAGTCCGGGGACCAGGGTCTACGAGCAGTACTTC.